Sequencing of this T cell receptor (beta chain) was carried out in a study of OX40 agonist ivuxolimab in advanced cancers. On the study more broadly: Anti-PD-1, anti-PD-L1 or anti-CTLA-4 therapy given earlier was allowed, and 30% to 45% had some. Overall study findings and caveats: In CD8+ T cells, expanded clones were on average more numerous than in CD4+. Low clonal expansion, among the lowest seen, marked partial responders at 0.1-3.0 mg/kg.

With respect to this clone: Its antigen is undetermined.

Blood sampling was done at baseline, cycle 4 day 1, and cycle 7 day 1. Sequenced by immunoSEQ multiplex PCR; TCRdb stores in-frame clones only, minus some. Here the sample spans about 76,000 clones, around nine tenths being singletons. The CDR3 is made up of 12 amino acids. Germline CDR1 SGHRS, CDR2 YFSETQ. V was cut by 4 bases and J by 2 bases, with 7 bases left in between. The chain links TRBV5-1 to TRBJ2-7; weak D call: TRBD2 (6 bases). The clonotype comes from an adult with an advanced solid tumor such as melanoma, head and neck, liver or kidney cancer. The sample in question was CD4+ or CD8+ T cells sorted from blood, obtained in a trial of the OX40 agonist ivuxolimab. Here the CDR3 DNA reads TGCGCCAGCAGCCGCGGGACCTACGAGCAGTACTTC. Amino acids: CASSRGTYEQYF.